The 32 T cell receptor beta chains given below trace back to one sample, sequenced in a study of blood T cell repertoires in COVID-19. Measured with immunoSEQ multiplex PCR; TCRdb has only the in-frame clones, and not every one. The sample has more than 95,000 clones, roughly 80% seen once; the top ten hold roughly 14%. The specimen sequenced was peripheral blood. These receptors all come from a woman aged 80 or over with acute or convalescent COVID-19.

The rearrangement uses TRBV19 and TRBJ2-1; TRBD2 might be the D (5 bases). Germline V gene sequence: CDR1 LNHDA, CDR2 SQIVND (reference sequence). The V gene lost 6 bases and the J gene lost 7 bases, with 13 bases spanning the gap. The CDR3 length is 13 residues. This CDR3 is CASSPALANEQFF. The DNA of the CDR3 is TGTGCCAGTAGCCCCGCGCTAGCTAATGAGCAGTTCTTC.

V gene TRBV29-1 combines with J gene TRBJ2-6; D is possibly TRBD1 (5 bases). CDR3 length: 14 residues. Germline CDR1 reads SQVTM; CDR2 reads ANQGSEA. V was cut by 7 bases and J by 0 bases, with 10 bases left in between. The CDR3 here is CSARGSSGANVLTF. CDR3 DNA sequence: TGCAGCGCAAGGGGAAGCTCTGGGGCCAACGTCCTGACTTTC.

The chain joins TRBV19 to TRBJ1-5, with a possible D match to TRBD1 (5 bases). Germline lookup yields CDR1 LNHDA and CDR2 SQIVND (reference sequence). The V end lost 3 bases, the J end lost 5 bases, and 11 bases lay between the germline ends. The CDR3 contains 14 residues. The CDR3 region is CASSMKGPDQPQHF. The CDR3 nucleotides are TGTGCCAGTAGTATGAAGGGGCCGGATCAGCCCCAGCATTTT.

The chain uses TRBV14 and TRBJ2-6; possible D gene TRBD1, 6 bases. This CDR3 has 19 amino acids. V gave up 5 bases and J gave up 0 bases, with 20 bases separating them. CDR1 SGHDN and CDR2 FVKESK come from the germline V gene. DNA for the CDR3: TGTGCCAGCAGCAGACGTACGGGACAATACAGCTCTGGGGCCAACGTCCTGACTTTC. Its protein product is CASSRRTGQYSSGANVLTF.

This chain's CDR3 is CASNVQGAFQPQHF. Written as DNA, the CDR3 is TGTGCCAGCAACGTCCAGGGGGCTTTTCAGCCCCAGCATTTT. The genes are TRBV28 and TRBJ1-5; TRBD1 aligns across 8 bases. This CDR3 is 14 amino acids long. The ends lost 7 bases at V and 6 bases at J; junction bases unmatched: 8. Germline lookup yields CDR1 MDHEN and CDR2 SYDVKM.

Only one count was recorded for this clone. The genes are TRBV2 and TRBJ2-1; D is unresolved. The germline CDR1 and CDR2 sequences are SNHLY and FYNNEI. Trimming removed 5 bases at V and 6 bases at J, with 5 bases between. The CDR3 covers 11 residues. CDR3: CASSLGNEQFF. The CDR3 region has the DNA TGTGCCAGCAGTCTAGGCAATGAGCAGTTCTTC.

The chain is built from TRBV5-4 and TRBJ1-3; D possibly corresponds to TRBD1 (6 bases). The V end was cut by 1 base, the J end by 2 bases, with 10 bases between. Germline loops: CDR1 SGHNT, CDR2 YYREEE (reference sequence). The CDR3 has 15 residues. The DNA of the CDR3 is TGTGCCAGCAGCTTGACAGGGAAAACTGGAAACACCATATATTTT. Translating gives CASSLTGKTGNTIYF.

The rearrangement uses TRBV5-1 and TRBJ1-1, with D hard to call. This CDR3 region has 13 residues. V lost 4 bases to trimming and J lost 5 bases, with 12 bases between them. The germline gives CDR1 SGHRS, CDR2 YFSETQ. CDR3 sequence reads: CASSPLTGTEAFF. The CDR3 nucleotides read TGCGCCAGCAGCCCCCTCACGGGGACTGAAGCTTTCTTT.

The rearrangement links TRBV11-2 to TRBJ2-3, with D possibly being TRBD2 (6 bases). V was shortened by 2 bases and J by 0 bases, with 9 bases between the two germline ends. Per the germline V gene, CDR1 is SGHAT and CDR2 is FQNNGV. This CDR3 is built from 15 residues. The DNA for the CDR3 is TGTGCCAGCAGCTTAACCGGGAGCAGCACAGATACGCAGTATTTT. Translating gives CASSLTGSSTDTQYF.

The chain recombines TRBV19 with TRBJ2-5; no clear D. V was trimmed by 4 bases and J by 5 bases, leaving 8 bases between them. This CDR3 has 12 amino acids. Germline loops: CDR1 LNHDA, CDR2 SQIVND (reference sequence). The CDR3 reads CASSNQYETQYF. The CDR3 coding sequence is TGTGCCAGTAGTAACCAGTATGAGACCCAGTACTTC.

The chain links TRBV10-3 to TRBJ2-7; D ambiguous. Germline values: CDR1 ENHRY, CDR2 SYGVKD. The CDR3 totals 13 residues. V gave up 5 bases and J gave up 3 bases, with 11 bases separating them. This CDR3 is CAISTTLFYEQYV. CDR3 nucleotides: TGTGCCATCAGTACTACACTTTTCTACGAGCAGTACGTC.

The J gene is TRBJ2-2, the V gene TRBV24-1; 7 positions match TRBD1. CDR3 length: 14 amino acids. J was trimmed by 6 bases and V by 4 bases; bases with no gene match: 4. Germline CDR1 reads KGHDR; CDR2 reads SFDVKD. The CDR3 nucleotides are TGTGCCACCAGTGAGGCAGGGGGTCCCGGGGAGCTGTTTTTT. Its protein is CATSEAGGPGELFF.

This rearrangement joins TRBV5-8 to TRBJ1-5; 7 bases match TRBD1. The germline gives CDR1 SGHTS, CDR2 YDEGEE. The CDR3 runs 16 residues. J lost 6 bases, V lost 2 bases, and 11 bases had no gene match. The CDR3, as DNA: TGTGCCAGCAGCTTTCGACAGGGTGTTGGTGGTCAGCCCCAGCATTTT. Translated: CASSFRQGVGGQPQHF.

The chain employs TRBV5-8 and TRBJ2-2, with D perhaps matching TRBD2 (5 bases). From germline, CDR1 is SGHTS and CDR2 YDEGEE. This CDR3 region has 15 residues. The V and J ends lost 2 bases and 3 bases respectively, with 11 bases between them. CDR3 region: CASSFSTRDTGELFF. The DNA for the CDR3 is TGTGCCAGCAGCTTTTCAACGAGGGACACCGGGGAGCTGTTTTTT.

The rearrangement uses TRBV6-2 or TRBV6-3 and TRBJ1-2, with 11 positions matching TRBD1. Germline V lookup: CDR1 MNHEY, CDR2 SVGEGT. CDR3 length: 14 residues. The junction had 9 bases not matched to a gene; V was cut back by 7 bases and J by 8 bases. The CDR3 region is CASNPGQGAEGYTF. CDR3 nucleotides: TGTGCCAGCAACCCCGGACAGGGGGCGGAAGGCTACACCTTC.

The chain has TRBV3-1 (or the pseudogene TRBV3-2) and TRBJ1-1; D is perhaps TRBD1 (5 bases). Germline V gene lookup returns CDR1 LGHDT and CDR2 YNNKEL (reference sequence). CDR3 length equals 14 residues. Trimming cost V 2 bases and J 4 bases, with 11 bases left between them. The CDR3 nucleotides read TGTGCCAGCAGCCAACAGGGAGGAGGCACTGAAGCTTTCTTT. It specifies CASSQQGGGTEAFF.

The V and J genes are TRBV27 and TRBJ2-5, with D possibly being TRBD2 (6 bases). V was shortened by 4 bases and J by 2 bases, with 14 bases between the two germline ends. CDR1 and CDR2 from the germline V gene are MNHEY and SMNVEV (reference sequence). CDR3 length: 15 amino acids. Written as DNA, the CDR3 is TGTGCCAGCAGTTCCCCCCGGAGGGGACAAGAGACCCAGTACTTC. Protein sequence: CASSSPRRGQETQYF.

The chain employs TRBV18 and TRBJ1-1; D call uncertain. The CDR3 sequence is 13 residues long. Germline V gene data show CDR1 as KGHSH and CDR2 as LQKENI. V was trimmed by 3 bases and J by 6 bases, leaving 11 bases between them. The CDR3: CASSPPGSSEAFF. The CDR3 DNA is TGTGCCAGCTCACCCCCTGGGAGCTCTGAAGCTTTCTTT.

This chain uses TRBV20-1 with TRBJ1-1, with unresolved D. Germline loops: CDR1 DFQATT, CDR2 SNEGSKA (reference sequence). The CDR3 spans 8 residues. Trimming shortened V by 6 bases and J by 7 bases, and 3 bases separated the two germline ends. The chain's CDR3 is CSANEAFF. Written as DNA, the CDR3 is TGCAGTGCCAATGAAGCTTTCTTT.

The chain joins TRBV10-3 to TRBJ2-1; weak D call: TRBD2 (6 bases). Per the germline V gene, CDR1 is ENHRY and CDR2 is SYGVKD. This CDR3 comprises 16 residues. Trimming removed 0 bases from V and 3 bases from J, with 12 bases in between. The CDR3 protein is CAISESASANYNEQFF. CDR3 coding DNA: TGTGCCATCAGTGAGTCCGCTAGCGCGAACTACAATGAGCAGTTCTTC.

The genes are TRBV28 and TRBJ2-3; 11 bases line up with TRBD2. V shed 7 bases, J shed 6 bases, and the junction held 9 bases outside the gene matches. There are 15 residues in the CDR3. Germline V CDR1 and CDR2: MDHEN, SYDVKM. This chain's CDR3 is CASTRTSGSSDTQYF. The DNA for the CDR3 is TGTGCCAGCACCCGTACTAGCGGGAGCTCCGATACGCAGTATTTT. Using reference TRBV28 and TRBJ2-3 for the parts outside the CDR3, the full variable domain is DVKVTQSSRYLVKRTGEKVFLECVQDMDHENMFWYRQDPGLGLRLIYFSYDVKMKEKGDIPEGYSVSREKKERFSLILESASTNQTSMYLCASTRTSGSSDTQYFGPGTRLTVL.

V and J are TRBV7-9 and TRBJ2-5; TRBD2 agrees at 7 bases. Germline CDR1 SEHNR, CDR2 FQNEAQ (reference sequence). Trimming removed 5 bases from V and 5 bases from J; junction bases left unmatched: 14. The CDR3 spans 16 residues. The CDR3, as DNA: TGTGCCAGCAGCGTAGGGGCTAGCGGAGGTTCGGAGACCCAGTACTTC. Translation gives CASSVGASGGSETQYF. The full variable domain, with the rest looked up from reference TRBV7-9 and TRBJ2-5, is DTGVSQNPRHKITKRGQNVTFRCDPISEHNRLYWYRQTLGQGPEFLTYFQNEAQLEKSRLLSDRFSAERPKGSFSTLEIQRTEQGDSAMYLCASSVGASGGSETQYFGPGTRLLVL.

This chain uses TRBV7-2 with TRBJ2-5; the D is unclear. Trimming removed 5 bases at V and 2 bases at J, with 15 bases between. Germline V gives CDR1 SGHTA, CDR2 FQGNSA. The CDR3 totals 15 residues. The CDR3 sequence is CASSLKSTGQETQYF. In DNA, the CDR3 is TGTGCCAGCAGCCTCAAATCTACTGGTCAAGAGACCCAGTACTTC.

The chain is built from TRBV5-1 and TRBJ2-5; the D is unclear. Looked up from germline, CDR1 is SGHRS and CDR2 is YFSETQ. Trimming cost V 1 base and J 4 bases, with 11 bases left between them. The CDR3 consists of 14 residues. CDR3 in amino acids: CASSLNPGGETQYF. The CDR3 DNA is TGCGCCAGCAGCTTGAACCCCGGCGGAGAGACCCAGTACTTC.

The chain uses TRBV27 and TRBJ2-1, with TRBD1 matching 10 bases. Trimming cost V 4 bases and J 6 bases; bases outside gene matches: 6. This CDR3 has 15 residues. Germline CDR1 is MNHEY and CDR2 is SMNVEV (reference sequence). CDR3 DNA: TGTGCCAGCAGTTCATACGGGACAGGGGTCAATGAGCAGTTCTTC. It translates to CASSSYGTGVNEQFF.

V and J are TRBV11-2 and TRBJ2-7; 12 bases match TRBD2. There are 13 residues in the CDR3. The germline V gene has CDR1 SGHAT and CDR2 FQNNGV. V lost 6 bases to trimming and J lost 7 bases; unmatched junction nucleotides: 4. CDR3 nucleotides: TGTGCCAGCAGTCGGACTAGCGGGAAGGAGCAGTACTTC. It is translated as CASSRTSGKEQYF.

The chain combines TRBV5-6 with TRBJ1-5; unclear D gene. CDR1 is SGHDT, CDR2 YYEEEE, per germline. V was trimmed by 0 bases and J by 4 bases, leaving 8 bases between them. The CDR3 contains 14 residues. The CDR3 region is CASSLGVRNQPQHF. CDR3 nucleotide sequence: TGTGCCAGCAGCTTGGGAGTACGGAATCAGCCCCAGCATTTT.

V and J are TRBV7-8 and TRBJ2-7; no clear D. Per germline, CDR1 SGHVS and CDR2 FQNEAQ. This CDR3 spans 15 amino acids. V was trimmed by 0 bases and J by 2 bases, leaving 11 bases between them. The CDR3 is CASSLAQAGPYEQYF. The CDR3 nucleotides are TGTGCCAGCAGCTTAGCGCAGGCAGGTCCCTACGAGCAGTACTTC.

The chain has TRBV5-1 and TRBJ2-1, with a possible D match to TRBD1 (6 bases). Germline V gene data show CDR1 as SGHRS and CDR2 as YFSETQ. The V end lost 0 bases, the J end lost 9 bases, and 10 bases lay between the germline ends. This CDR3 is 13 amino acids long. CDR3 DNA sequence: TGCGCCAGCAGCTTGGGACAGGCGAGTGAGCAGTTCTTC. This translates into CASSLGQASEQFF.

CDR3 sequence reads: CASSRQGPRYGYTF. In DNA, the CDR3 is TGTGCCAGCAGTCGACAGGGGCCGCGCTATGGCTACACCTTC. The J gene is TRBJ1-2, the V gene TRBV27, with 8 bases identical to TRBD1. The CDR3 has 14 residues. The junction had 6 bases not matched to a gene; V was cut back by 5 bases and J by 4 bases. The germline V gene has CDR1 MNHEY and CDR2 SMNVEV (reference sequence).

The rearrangement uses TRBV6-5 and TRBJ2-7, with TRBD2 identical over 7 bases. Germline V gene sequence: CDR1 MNHEY, CDR2 SVGAGI. This CDR3 region has 16 residues. The ends lost 0 bases at V and 5 bases at J; junction bases unmatched: 10. The CDR3 is CASSYSPGGGLNEQYV. In nucleotides, the CDR3 is TGTGCCAGCAGTTACTCGCCGGGGGGAGGGCTGAACGAGCAGTACGTC.

CDR3: CASHREQANYGYTF. CDR3 bases: TGTGCCAGCCACAGGGAACAAGCTAACTATGGCTACACCTTC. The rearrangement joins TRBV5-4 to TRBJ1-2; possibly TRBD1 for D (6 bases). The CDR3 sequence is 14 residues long. Germline V gives CDR1 SGHNT, CDR2 YYREEE (reference sequence). V dropped 7 bases and J dropped 0 bases, with 13 bases sitting between them.